This T cell receptor (beta chain) was observed in a study of CXCR3-negative and CXCR3-positive naive CD8 T cells. Comment on this clonotype: Its antigen is undetermined.

Triplicate sorts of some 300,000 cells per CD8+ subset. Whole-study results and caveats: TRB CDR3s were more hydrophobic in CXCR3-positive than in CXCR3-negative naive cells. After cryopreservation, expression of CXCR3 was partially reduced, and most assays were run with fresh PBMCs. The naive subsets expressed comparable surface CD5, and the authors inferred TCR strength from TRB CDR3 properties.

The authors prepared UMI-labeled TRB cDNA libraries by 5' RACE. TCRdb reprocessed the 5' RACE reads; each CDR3 protein has one entry and no DNA is given. Across about 98,000 distinct CDR3 sequences, the top ten clones capture approximately 0.99% of the sample. Germline loops: CDR1 SGHNT, CDR2 YENEEA. This CDR3 contains 13 residues. This receptor was identified in a human donor in good health. Some clones in this sample may be carry-over from other donors' samples. The V gene is TRBV11-3, the J gene TRBJ1-1. Material: naive CXCR3+ CD8+ T cells from blood. Subset given: CD45RO-CCR7+CD27+CD95- naive CD8+ T cells expressing CXCR3 (TNR3+). The CDR3: CASSFTVNTEAFF.